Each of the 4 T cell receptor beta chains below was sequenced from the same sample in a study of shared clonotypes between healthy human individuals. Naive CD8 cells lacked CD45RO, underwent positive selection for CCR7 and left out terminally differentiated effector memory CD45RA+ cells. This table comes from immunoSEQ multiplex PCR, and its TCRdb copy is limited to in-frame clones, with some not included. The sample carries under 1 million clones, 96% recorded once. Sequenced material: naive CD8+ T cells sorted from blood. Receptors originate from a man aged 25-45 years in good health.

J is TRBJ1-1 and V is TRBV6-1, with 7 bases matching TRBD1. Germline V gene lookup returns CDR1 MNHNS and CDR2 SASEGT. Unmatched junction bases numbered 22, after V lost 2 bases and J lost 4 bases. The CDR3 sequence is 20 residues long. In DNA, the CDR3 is TGTGCCAGCAGTGAACACCTTTCTGGGCAGGGGGTTGTAGGGGGCACTGAAGCTTTCTTT. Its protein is CASSEHLSGQGVVGGTEAFF.

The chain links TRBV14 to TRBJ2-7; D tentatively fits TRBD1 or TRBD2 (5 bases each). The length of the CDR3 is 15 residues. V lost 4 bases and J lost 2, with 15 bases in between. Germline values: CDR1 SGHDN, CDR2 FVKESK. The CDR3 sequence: CASSLTGTVTYEQYF. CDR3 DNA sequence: TGTGCCAGCAGCCTCACCGGGACCGTCACCTACGAGCAGTACTTC.

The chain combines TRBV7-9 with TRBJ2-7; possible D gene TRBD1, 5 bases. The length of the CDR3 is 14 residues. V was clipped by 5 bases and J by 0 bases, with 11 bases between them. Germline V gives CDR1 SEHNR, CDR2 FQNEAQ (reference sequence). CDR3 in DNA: TGTGCCAGCAGCCTAGATCAGGGCTCCTACGAGCAGTACTTC. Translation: CASSLDQGSYEQYF.

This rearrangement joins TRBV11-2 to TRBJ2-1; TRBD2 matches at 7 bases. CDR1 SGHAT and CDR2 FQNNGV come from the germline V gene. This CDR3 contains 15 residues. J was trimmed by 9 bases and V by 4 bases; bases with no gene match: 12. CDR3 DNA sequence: TGTGCCAGCAGCTCTAGACCGATGGGAGGGATTGAGCAGTTCTTC. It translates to CASSSRPMGGIEQFF.